These 31 T cell receptor beta chains originate from one sample sequenced in a study of blood T cells in healthy people across ages. Alongside a J-beta primer mix, a sample-barcoded 5' primer served in a second PCR lasting about 7 to 12 cycles. One entry per CDR3 protein results from TCRdb running MiXCR on the 5' RACE reads. The table shows roughly 800,000 distinct CDR3 sequences, with about 53% occurring only once. Material: blood. The receptors were sampled from an older man in good health.

This clonotype was counted only a few times. The CDR3 protein is CSARAALEGEQYF. CDR3 bases: TGCAGTGCTAGAGCGGCCCTAGAAGGTGAGCAGTACTTC. The chain is built from TRBV20-1 and TRBJ2-7; unclear D gene. V lost 1 base, J lost 7 bases, and 14 bases lay in between. Germline loops: CDR1 DFQATT, CDR2 SNEGSKA (reference sequence). The CDR3 totals 13 residues.

This chain connects TRBV7-3 to TRBJ2-7; perhaps TRBD2 as D (6 bases). The CDR3 has 13 amino acids. Trimming shortened V by 5 bases and J by 5 bases, and 13 bases separated the two germline ends. CDR1 SGHTA and CDR2 FQGTGA come from the germline V gene. CDR3 region: CASSREWLDEQYF. The CDR3 DNA reads as TGTGCCAGCAGCCGGGAGTGGCTGGACGAGCAGTACTTC.

The CDR3 DNA sequence: TGTGCCAGCAGTGACTTCTTGAGTCTGGTTCCCCCCCACGAGCAGTACTTC. Protein product: CASSDFLSLVPPHEQYF. The genes are TRBV6-4 and TRBJ2-4; no clear D. The assigned J gene may be wrong: the sequence end matches TRBJ2-7 better. Germline values: CDR1 MRHNA, CDR2 SNTAGT. There are 17 residues in the CDR3.

The chain uses TRBV5-1 and TRBJ2-1; no definite D call. The CDR3 has 14 amino acids. With 0 bases removed from V and 8 bases from J, the gap between germline ends came to 12 bases. Germline V gene sequence: CDR1 SGHRS, CDR2 YFSETQ. CDR3 in DNA: TGCGCCAGCAGCTTGGAGGCCCCGCAGGATGAGCAGTTCTTC. This encodes CASSLEAPQDEQFF.

This chain connects TRBV12-3 or TRBV12-4 to TRBJ2-1, with TRBD2 matching over 8 bases. The CDR3 is 15 residues long. V lost 5 bases to trimming and J lost 4 bases; unmatched junction nucleotides: 7. The CDR3 region is CASSPQREFYNEQFF. Here the CDR3 DNA reads TGTGCCAGCAGTCCTCAGCGGGAGTTTTACAATGAGCAGTTCTTC.

This sequence joins TRBV25-1 and TRBJ2-5; the D gene is possibly TRBD1 (5 bases). The ends were cut back, 0 bases at V and 4 bases at J, with 15 bases in the middle. Germline loops: CDR1 MGHDK, CDR2 SYGVNS. The CDR3 consists of 16 residues. The CDR3 loop reads CASSEYKQGFGETQYF. The CDR3, as DNA: TGTGCCAGCAGTGAATATAAGCAGGGCTTTGGAGAGACCCAGTACTTC.

The gene calls are TRBV6-4 and TRBJ2-1, with D unclear. Germline loops: CDR1 MRHNA, CDR2 SNTAGT. Trimming left V 4 bases short and J 0 bases short, with 10 bases between. CDR3 length equals 15 residues. CDR3 sequence (DNA): TGTGCCAGCAGTGTGCGGCGGAGCTCCTACAATGAGCAGTTCTTC. It specifies CASSVRRSSYNEQFF.

The gene calls are TRBV14 and TRBJ1-2, with 8 bases matching TRBD1. The CDR3 runs to 15 residues. Germline loops: CDR1 SGHDN, CDR2 FVKESK. The J segment lost 4 bases and the V segment lost 3 bases, leaving 7 bases of the junction unmatched. CDR3 sequence (DNA): TGTGCCAGCAGCCAGCGAGACAGGGGAGTCTATGGCTACACCTTC. This sequence encodes CASSQRDRGVYGYTF.

The table lists this clonotype with a few counts. The chain uses TRBV6-5 and TRBJ1-2; 8 bases line up with TRBD1. Germline lookup yields CDR1 MNHEY and CDR2 SVGAGI. The CDR3 contains 14 residues. V shed 6 bases and J 6 bases; nucleotides not matched to a gene: 9. The CDR3 nucleotides are TGTGCCAGCAGCTCCGGGGACAGGTTAAATGGCTACACCTTC. Translating it yields CASSSGDRLNGYTF.

This clonotype was picked up many times. The CDR3 DNA reads TGCAGCGTTGGGTGGGGACAGGTGGGCGAGCAGTACTTC. This translates into CSVGWGQVGEQYF. The chain links TRBV29-1 to TRBJ2-7; 8 bases are shared with TRBD1. The CDR3 sequence is 13 residues long. Per the germline V gene, CDR1 is SQVTM and CDR2 is ANQGSEA. The ends lost 4 bases at V and 6 bases at J; junction bases unmatched: 8.

The V call is TRBV29-1, the J call TRBJ2-2, with D uncertain. The germline gives CDR1 SQVTM, CDR2 ANQGSEA. Trimming removed 3 bases from V and 0 bases from J, with 11 bases in between. CDR3 length equals 15 residues. This chain's CDR3 is CSVEWQAPNTGELFF. The CDR3 DNA is TGCAGCGTTGAGTGGCAGGCTCCGAACACCGGGGAGCTGTTTTTT.

With regard to this clonotype: The junction departs from the called germline gene at one end, perhaps through a read error. The rearrangement joins TRBV12-3 or TRBV12-4 to TRBJ2-3, with D possibly matching TRBD1 (5 bases). This CDR3 is 14 amino acids long. In DNA form, the CDR3 reads TGTGCCGGCAGTTTAGGACATGGGGTAGATACGCAGTATTTT. This encodes CAGSLGHGVDTQYF.

The chain links TRBV20-1 to TRBJ1-2; D possibly corresponds to TRBD1 (5 bases). CDR3 length equals 14 residues. V was clipped by 4 bases and J by 4 bases, with 16 bases between them. Germline CDR1 and CDR2: DFQATT and SNEGSKA (reference sequence). CDR3 sequence: CSATSFREPYGYTF. CDR3 coding DNA: TGCAGTGCTACTAGCTTCAGGGAACCCTATGGCTACACCTTC.

This clonotype turned up a few times. This chain joins TRBV10-1 and TRBJ2-7; no reliable D call. V was shortened by 6 bases and J by 2 bases, with 5 bases between the two germline ends. This CDR3 is 11 amino acids long. Germline lookup yields CDR1 WNHNN and CDR2 SYGVQD (reference sequence). The CDR3 loop is CASRQPYEQYF. DNA of the CDR3: TGCGCCAGCAGACAGCCCTACGAGCAGTACTTC.

The chain recombines TRBV9 with TRBJ2-5, with TRBD2 matching over 11 bases. This CDR3 region has 15 residues. Per the germline V gene, CDR1 is SGDLS and CDR2 is YYNGEE. The trim removed 2 bases at V and 3 bases at J, leaving 3 bases unmatched. The CDR3 bases are TGTGCCAGCAGCGTCGGGACTAGCGGTAAAGAGACCCAGTACTTC. This encodes CASSVGTSGKETQYF.

There are a few counts of this clonotype. J is TRBJ2-7 and V is TRBV20-1; the D gene is possibly TRBD2 (5 bases). V gave up 4 bases and J gave up 7 bases, with 17 bases separating them. From germline, CDR1 is DFQATT and CDR2 SNEGSKA (reference sequence). The CDR3 covers 13 residues. The CDR3 spells CSAKPRVAGEQYF. The CDR3 bases are TGCAGTGCTAAACCTAGGGTGGCGGGTGAGCAGTACTTC.

The gene calls are TRBV27 and TRBJ2-7; 10 nucleotides match TRBD1. Germline V gene sequence: CDR1 MNHEY, CDR2 SMNVEV (reference sequence). The CDR3 spans 15 residues. The ends lost 4 bases at V and 6 bases at J; junction bases unmatched: 9. The CDR3 protein is CASSWDRGRAREQYF. The CDR3 DNA is TGTGCCAGCAGTTGGGACAGGGGACGCGCTCGCGAGCAGTACTTC.

A few counts support this clonotype. The chain carries TRBV27 and TRBJ1-2, with 12 bases matching TRBD1. Germline trimming cut 8 bases from V and 7 bases from J; bases unmatched to any gene: 14. The CDR3 loop spans 16 amino acids. Germline V lookup: CDR1 MNHEY, CDR2 SMNVEV (reference sequence). The CDR3 sequence: CASALYGTGGTGGYTF. Here the CDR3 DNA reads TGTGCCAGCGCCCTTTACGGGACAGGGGGCACGGGTGGCTACACCTTC.

The chain couples TRBV2 to TRBJ2-7; no clear D gene. V was trimmed by 7 bases and J by 2 bases, leaving 15 bases between them. The CDR3 runs 14 residues. The germline V gene has CDR1 SNHLY and CDR2 FYNNEI. The DNA of the CDR3 is TGTGCCAGCAATGGACGAGCGACCACCTACGAGCAGTACTTC. Translating gives CASNGRATTYEQYF.

This clonotype was observed a few times. The chain joins TRBV5-1 to TRBJ1-2, with D hard to call. The CDR3 consists of 15 residues. The V gene lost 1 base and the J gene lost 6 bases, with 16 bases spanning the gap. The germline gives CDR1 SGHRS, CDR2 YFSETQ. The DNA of the CDR3 is TGCGCCAGCAGCTTGACACAGAGGGTAGCGGATGGCTACACCTTC. Residues: CASSLTQRVADGYTF.

The chain uses TRBV27 and TRBJ2-5; D uncertain. The J call may not be correct, given that the DNA end is closer to TRBJ2-7. The CDR3 length is 14 residues. Per the germline V gene, CDR1 is MNHEY and CDR2 is SMNVEV (reference sequence). The CDR3 spells CASSFLSSPYEQYF. The DNA for the CDR3 is TGTGCCAGCAGCTTCCTTAGTTCCCCCTACGAGCAGTACTTC.

This clonotype has only a few counts. This chain uses TRBV6-6 with TRBJ1-2; TRBD1 is a possible D gene (5 bases). The CDR3 is 13 amino acids. Germline CDR1 is MNHNY and CDR2 is SVGAGI (reference sequence). V was trimmed by 7 bases and J by 5 bases, leaving 14 bases between them. The CDR3 DNA reads TGTGCCAGCACACTGGGGGGGAGGTATGGCTACACCTTC. This sequence encodes CASTLGGRYGYTF.

This chain joins TRBV6-5 and TRBJ2-6; D is ambiguous. The CDR3 spans 15 residues. In germline, CDR1 is MNHEY, CDR2 SVGAGI. The V and J ends lost 1 base and 1 base respectively, with 5 bases between them. The DNA for the CDR3 is TGTGCCAGCAGTTACTTCCAGTCTGGGGCCAACGTCCTGACTTTC. Its protein is CASSYFQSGANVLTF.

J is TRBJ2-5 and V is TRBV6-5; D ambiguous. The CDR3 loop spans 14 amino acids. V dropped 0 bases and J dropped 7 bases, with 12 bases sitting between them. Germline-derived CDR1 and CDR2 are MNHEY and SVGAGI. CDR3 region: CASSYSNVVGTQYF. CDR3 DNA sequence: TGTGCCAGCAGTTACTCGAACGTAGTCGGGACCCAGTACTTC.

V is TRBV27 and J is TRBJ2-3; D gene ambiguous. Germline values: CDR1 MNHEY, CDR2 SMNVEV (reference sequence). The CDR3 spans 20 residues. V lost 4 bases and J lost 3, with 29 bases in between. In nucleotides, the CDR3 is TGTGCCAGCAGTTCGATACAACCCCCTTGGGCCGATGGGCTGACAGATACGCAGTATTTT. Translation: CASSSIQPPWADGLTDTQYF.

The genes are TRBV20-1 and TRBJ2-3, with 7 positions matching TRBD2. Germline CDR1 and CDR2: DFQATT and SNEGSKA (reference sequence). Germline trimming cut 6 bases from V and 14 bases from J; bases unmatched to any gene: 17. This CDR3 comprises 13 residues. CDR3 sequence reads: CSARREAGRDAYF. CDR3 DNA sequence: TGCAGTGCAAGACGGGAGGCGGGGAGAGACGCGTATTTT.

This clonotype occurred a few times. V gene TRBV7-3 combines with J gene TRBJ2-3, with D possibly being TRBD2 (6 bases). The CDR3 has 16 amino acids. The V gene's germline CDR1 is SGHTA and CDR2 FQGTGA. The germline V and J ends were trimmed by 5 bases and 3 bases, with 18 bases remaining between them. The CDR3 reads CASSPTGGLSTDTQYF. CDR3 coding DNA: TGTGCCAGCAGCCCTACCGGAGGGCTCAGTACAGATACGCAGTATTTT.

In this sample, this clonotype turned up many times. This sequence joins TRBV20-1 and TRBJ2-3, with 8 bases aligning to TRBD2. Germline CDR1 reads DFQATT; CDR2 reads SNEGSKA (reference sequence). The CDR3 is made up of 16 amino acids. Trimming removed 3 bases from V and 2 bases from J; junction bases left unmatched: 10. The CDR3 sequence is CSASDPAGGTTDTQYF. The CDR3 DNA is TGCAGTGCTAGCGATCCCGCGGGAGGAACCACAGATACGCAGTATTTT.

This clonotype came up a few times. The V gene is TRBV20-1, the J gene TRBJ2-1; D is ambiguous. CDR1 is DFQATT and CDR2 is SNEGSKA in the germline V gene (reference sequence). Trimming stripped 4 bases from V and 15 bases from J, with 19 bases between. This CDR3 is 12 amino acids long. The CDR3: CSATAGALEPFF. The CDR3 nucleotides read TGCAGTGCTACCGCCGGAGCTCTGGAACCGTTCTTC.

The chain has TRBV7-2 and TRBJ1-5; no clear D. The CDR3 is 13 residues long. Germline CDR1 is SGHTA and CDR2 is FQGNSA. Trimming shortened V by 7 bases and J by 4 bases, and 11 bases separated the two germline ends. The CDR3 DNA sequence: TGTGCCAGCACCCGAGGTAGGAATCAGCCCCAGCATTTT. Its translation is CASTRGRNQPQHF.

This clonotype was seen a single time. This sequence joins TRBV15 and TRBJ2-4; 12 nucleotides agree with TRBD1. The J call could be wrong; TRBJ2-7 is a better fit for the DNA end. The germline CDR1 and CDR2 sequences are LNHNV and YYDKDF (reference sequence). This CDR3 region has 16 residues. The CDR3 nucleotides are TGTGCCACCAGCAGAGTGGTCGGGACAGGGGGCTCCGAGCAGTACTTC. Amino acids: CATSRVVGTGGSEQYF.